The subject of this entry is one TCR beta chain. The antigen remains unidentified. The CDR3 has 15 amino acids. V lost 0 bases, J lost 4 bases, and 6 bases stayed unmatched. Germline V gene lookup returns CDR1 SGDLS and CDR2 YYNGEE. TCRdb's copy holds only in-frame clones and misses some; the assay was immunoSEQ multiplex PCR. The sample shows approximately 33,000 clones, roughly 90% of them seen only once. This specimen comes from a study of OX40 agonist ivuxolimab in advanced cancers. The study's findings and limits: On average, CD8+ T cells showed a greater number of expanded clones than CD4+. At 0.1 to 3.0 mg/kg and by week 6, clonal expansion occurred in CD4+ and CD8+ blood T cells.

V and J are TRBV9 and TRBJ1-2; TRBD1 aligns across 7 bases. This clonotype originated in an adult with an advanced solid tumor such as melanoma, head and neck, liver or kidney cancer. The source material was CD4+ or CD8+ T cells sorted from blood, sampled in a trial of the OX40 agonist ivuxolimab. CDR3 sequence: CASSVENRGVYGYTF. DNA for the CDR3: TGTGCCAGCAGCGTAGAGAACAGGGGCGTCTATGGCTACACCTTC.